The T cell receptor beta chain described here comes from a study of cytomegalovirus exposure and HLA in healthy donors. Study observations and caveats: Most observed TCR sequences were rare, whereas some public TCRs were detected in many donors. Researchers counted 180 or so TCR beta chains as cytomegalovirus-associated. In vitro experiments confirmed that a few CMV-associated chains were specific for CMV antigens. Apart from CMV serostatus, no immune exposure information was available.

Amplification used 60 Vbeta primers and 13 Jbeta primers. The protocol was immunoSEQ multiplex PCR, while the TCRdb copy is restricted to in-frame clones and leaves out a portion. The sample lists about 220,000 clones, roughly 80% seen once, with around 5.4% in the top ten. With respect to this clone: Its antigen remains unknown.

The germline V gene encodes CDR1 MNHEY and CDR2 SVGAGI. With 2 bases removed from V and 6 bases from J, the gap between germline ends came to 10 bases. This CDR3 region has 14 residues. The sequencing sample was made of PBMCs. The genes are TRBV6-5 and TRBJ2-2; D is perhaps TRBD2 (6 bases). The clonotype comes from a woman aged 40-49 years in good health and CMV-seropositive. In nucleotides, the CDR3 is TGTGCCAGCAGTTACGGTCCGGGGGCCGGGGAGCTGTTTTTT. Its protein product is CASSYGPGAGELFF.